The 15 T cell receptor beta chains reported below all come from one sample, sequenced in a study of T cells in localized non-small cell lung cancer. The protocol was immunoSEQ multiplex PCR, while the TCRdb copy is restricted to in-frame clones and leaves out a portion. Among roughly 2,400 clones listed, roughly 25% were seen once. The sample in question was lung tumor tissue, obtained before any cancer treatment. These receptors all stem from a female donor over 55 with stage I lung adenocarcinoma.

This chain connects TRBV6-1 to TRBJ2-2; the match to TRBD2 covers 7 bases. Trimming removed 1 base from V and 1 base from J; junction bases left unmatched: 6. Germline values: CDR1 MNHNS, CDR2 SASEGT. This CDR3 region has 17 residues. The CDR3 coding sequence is TGTGCCAGCAGTGAAGGTTCATCTAGCGGGAACACCGGGGAGCTGTTTTTT. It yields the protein CASSEGSSSGNTGELFF.

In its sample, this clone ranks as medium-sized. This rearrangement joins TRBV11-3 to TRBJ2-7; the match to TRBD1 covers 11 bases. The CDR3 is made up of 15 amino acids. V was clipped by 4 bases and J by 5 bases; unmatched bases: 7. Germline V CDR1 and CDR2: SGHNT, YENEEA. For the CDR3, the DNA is TGTGCCAGCAGCTCGTGGGACAGGGGGAACCACGAGCAGTACTTC. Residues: CASSSWDRGNHEQYF.

The CDR3 reads CASIDTTVNYGYTF. DNA for the CDR3: TGTGCCAGTATCGACACCACGGTTAACTATGGCTACACCTTC. The chain links TRBV19 to TRBJ1-2; D uncertain. The germline V and J ends were trimmed by 7 bases and 1 base, with 13 bases remaining between them. This CDR3 has 14 residues. Germline CDR1 and CDR2: LNHDA and SQIVND (reference sequence).

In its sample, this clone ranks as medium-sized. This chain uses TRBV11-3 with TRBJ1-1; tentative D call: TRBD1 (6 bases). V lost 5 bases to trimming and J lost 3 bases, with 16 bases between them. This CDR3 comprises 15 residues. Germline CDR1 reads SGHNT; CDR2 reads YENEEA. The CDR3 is CASSSLQGAHTEAFF. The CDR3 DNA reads TGTGCCAGCAGCAGTCTACAGGGAGCTCACACTGAAGCTTTCTTT.

CDR3 DNA sequence: TGTGCCAGCAGCTGGGGACAGGGCCCGTACACCGGGGAGCTGTTTTTT. Its protein product is CASSWGQGPYTGELFF. The chain joins TRBV7-6 to TRBJ2-2, with 9 bases matching TRBD1. There are 16 residues in the CDR3. Losses at the gene ends were 4 bases for V and 3 bases for J; bases not matched to a gene: 6. Per the germline V gene, CDR1 is SGHVS and CDR2 is FNYEAQ.

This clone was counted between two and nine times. CDR3 protein: CASTLNNYNEQFF. In DNA, the CDR3 is TGTGCCAGCACCCTCAACAACTACAATGAGCAGTTCTTC. The rearrangement uses TRBV28 and TRBJ2-1; D unresolved. CDR1 is MDHEN and CDR2 is SYDVKM in the germline V gene. Between the trimmed V and J ends, which lost 7 bases and 3 bases, there was a span of 10 bases. The CDR3 spans 13 residues.

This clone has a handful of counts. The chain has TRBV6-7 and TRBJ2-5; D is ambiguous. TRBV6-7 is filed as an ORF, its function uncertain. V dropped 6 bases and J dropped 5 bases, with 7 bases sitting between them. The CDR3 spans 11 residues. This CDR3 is CASSHSETQYF. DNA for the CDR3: TGTGCCAGCAGCCATTCGGAGACCCAGTACTTC.

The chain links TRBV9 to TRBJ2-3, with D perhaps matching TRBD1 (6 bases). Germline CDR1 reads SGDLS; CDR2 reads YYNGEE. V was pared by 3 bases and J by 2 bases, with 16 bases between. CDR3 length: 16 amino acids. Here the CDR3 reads CASSALQGHHTDTQYF. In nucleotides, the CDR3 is TGTGCCAGCAGCGCTCTTCAGGGGCACCACACAGATACGCAGTATTTT.

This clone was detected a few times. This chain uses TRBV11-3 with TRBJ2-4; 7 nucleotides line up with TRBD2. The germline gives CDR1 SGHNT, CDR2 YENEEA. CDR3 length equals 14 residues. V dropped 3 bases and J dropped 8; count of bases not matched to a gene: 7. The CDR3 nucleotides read TGTGCCAGCAGCTTTACTAGCGCTGAGGACATTCAGTACTTC. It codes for CASSFTSAEDIQYF.

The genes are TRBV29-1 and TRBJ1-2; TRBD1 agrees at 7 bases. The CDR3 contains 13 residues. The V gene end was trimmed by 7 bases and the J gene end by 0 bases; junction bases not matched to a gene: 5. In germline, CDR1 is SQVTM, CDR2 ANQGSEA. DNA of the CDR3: TGCAGCGCCCGGGACAGAACTAACTATGGCTACACCTTC. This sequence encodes CSARDRTNYGYTF.

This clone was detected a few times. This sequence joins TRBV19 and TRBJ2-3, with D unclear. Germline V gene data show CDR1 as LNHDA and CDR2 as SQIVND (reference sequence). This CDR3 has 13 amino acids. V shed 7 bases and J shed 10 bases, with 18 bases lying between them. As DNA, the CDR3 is TGTGCCAGTACCGAGGACCCTGGATCAGCGCAGTATTTT. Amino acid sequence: CASTEDPGSAQYF.

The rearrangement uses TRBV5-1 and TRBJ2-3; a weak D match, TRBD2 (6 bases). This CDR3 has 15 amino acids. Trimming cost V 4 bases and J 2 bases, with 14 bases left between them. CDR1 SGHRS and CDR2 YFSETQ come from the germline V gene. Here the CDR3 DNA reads TGCGCCAGCAGCCACGGGGGTCCTGACACAGATACGCAGTATTTT. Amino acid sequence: CASSHGGPDTDTQYF.

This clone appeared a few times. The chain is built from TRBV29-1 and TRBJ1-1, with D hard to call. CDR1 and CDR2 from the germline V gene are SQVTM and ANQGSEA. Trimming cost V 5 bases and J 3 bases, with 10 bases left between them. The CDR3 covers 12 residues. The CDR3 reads CSVTRYDTEAFF. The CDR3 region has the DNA TGCAGCGTTACCAGATACGACACTGAAGCTTTCTTT.

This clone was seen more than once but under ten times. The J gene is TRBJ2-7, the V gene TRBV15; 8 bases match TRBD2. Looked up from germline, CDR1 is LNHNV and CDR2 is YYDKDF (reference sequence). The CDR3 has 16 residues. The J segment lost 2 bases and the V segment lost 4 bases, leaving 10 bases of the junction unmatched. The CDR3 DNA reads TGTGCCACCAGCATCTTCCGTAGCGGGAAAGCCTACGAGCAGTACTTC. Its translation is CATSIFRSGKAYEQYF.

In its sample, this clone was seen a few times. Here the CDR3 DNA reads TGTGCCATCAGTGAGTCGACTGGGGACAGGGGAGCCTACGAGCAGTACTTC. This encodes CAISESTGDRGAYEQYF. J is TRBJ2-7 and V is TRBV10-3; 10 nucleotides align to TRBD1. Trimming took 0 bases from V and 2 from J; bases not matched to a gene: 7. In germline, CDR1 is ENHRY, CDR2 SYGVKD. The CDR3 runs 17 residues.